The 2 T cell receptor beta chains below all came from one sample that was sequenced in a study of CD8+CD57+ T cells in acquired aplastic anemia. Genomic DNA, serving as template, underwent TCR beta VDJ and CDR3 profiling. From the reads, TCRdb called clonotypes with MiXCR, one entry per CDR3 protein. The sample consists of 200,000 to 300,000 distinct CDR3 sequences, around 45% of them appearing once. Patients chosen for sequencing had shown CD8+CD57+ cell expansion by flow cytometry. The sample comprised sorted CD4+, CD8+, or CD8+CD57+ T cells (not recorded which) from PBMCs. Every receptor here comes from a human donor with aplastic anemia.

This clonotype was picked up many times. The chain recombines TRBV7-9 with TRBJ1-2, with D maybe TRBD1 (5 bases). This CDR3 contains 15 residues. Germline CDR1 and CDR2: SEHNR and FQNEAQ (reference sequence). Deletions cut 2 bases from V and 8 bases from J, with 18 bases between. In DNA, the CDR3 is TGTGCCAGCAGCTTATCGACAGAAAACTCCATAGGCTACACCTTC. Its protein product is CASSLSTENSIGYTF.

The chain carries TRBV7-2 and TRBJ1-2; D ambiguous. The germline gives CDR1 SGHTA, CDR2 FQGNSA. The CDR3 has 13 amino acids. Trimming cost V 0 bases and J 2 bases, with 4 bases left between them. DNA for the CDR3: TGTGCCAGCAGCTTAGCCGAAAACTATGGCTACACCTTC. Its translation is CASSLAENYGYTF.